The 30 T cell receptor beta chains below were found in one sample sequenced in a study of cytomegalovirus exposure and HLA in healthy donors. PCR used 60 Vbeta primers and 13 Jbeta primers. The table came from immunoSEQ multiplex PCR; TCRdb's copy has only in-frame clones and leaves some out. The sample records some 180,000 clones, about 80% being singletons. Sequencing input: PBMCs. The receptor source for this set is a man aged 35 to 55 in good health and CMV-seronegative.

The chain's CDR3 is CASSTVGATYGYTF. The CDR3, as DNA: TGTGCCAGTAGTACGGTAGGGGCCACCTATGGCTACACCTTC. V and J are TRBV19 and TRBJ1-2, with a tentative D call TRBD1 (5 bases). Germline CDR1 LNHDA, CDR2 SQIVND (reference sequence). The CDR3 runs to 14 residues. The germline V and J ends were trimmed by 4 bases and 4 bases, with 13 bases remaining between them.

The gene calls are TRBV19 and TRBJ1-1, with D possibly TRBD1 on 6 matching bases. Germline assignment: CDR1 LNHDA and CDR2 SQIVND (reference sequence). The CDR3 runs 13 residues. V was pared by 4 bases and J by 4 bases, with 10 bases between. In nucleotides, the CDR3 is TGTGCCAGTAGTACAGGGGTTGGCACTGAAGCTTTCTTT. Amino acid sequence: CASSTGVGTEAFF.

This chain connects TRBV5-1 to TRBJ2-7; the D is unclear. Germline CDR1 reads SGHRS; CDR2 reads YFSETQ. The CDR3 runs to 13 residues. V was clipped by 1 base and J by 2 bases, with 7 bases between them. The chain's CDR3 is CASSLPPTYEQYF. CDR3 bases: TGCGCCAGCAGCTTGCCGCCTACCTACGAGCAGTACTTC.

This sequence joins TRBV11-3 and TRBJ1-6, with TRBD1 matching 7 bases. The CDR3 is 15 amino acids. The V segment lost 5 bases and the J segment 7 bases; nucleotides outside the gene matches: 8. The germline V gene encodes CDR1 SGHNT and CDR2 YENEEA. CDR3 bases: TGTGCCAGCAGCCCCCGAGGGGGCAGGAATTCACCCCTCCACTTT. This sequence encodes CASSPRGGRNSPLHF. The full variable domain, its missing parts supplied by reference TRBV11-3 and TRBJ1-6, is EAGVVQSPRYKIIEKKQPVAFWCNPISGHNTLYWYLQNLGQGPELLIRYENEEAVDDSQLPKDRFSAERLKGVDSTLKIQPAELGDSAVYLCASSPRGGRNSPLHFGNGTRLTVT.

Remarks on this clone: One end of the junction is discordant with germline, which a read error may explain. The chain uses TRBV11-1 and TRBJ2-1; TRBD2 might be the D (5 bases). Germline V lookup: CDR1 SGHAT, CDR2 FQDESV (reference sequence). This CDR3 has 13 amino acids. Here the CDR3 DNA reads TGTGCCAGCAGCCTAGCTGGCCCCGATGAGCAGTTCTTC. Its protein is CASSLAGPDEQFF.

The V and J genes are TRBV19 and TRBJ2-6; possibly TRBD2 for D (5 bases). Germline CDR1 and CDR2: LNHDA and SQIVND (reference sequence). CDR3 length: 14 amino acids. The germline V and J ends were trimmed by 3 bases and 2 bases, with 5 bases remaining between them. The CDR3: CASSMRAGANVLTF. As DNA, the CDR3 is TGTGCCAGTAGTATGAGGGCTGGGGCCAACGTCCTGACTTTC.

This chain links TRBV4-3 with TRBJ1-1; D unclear. This CDR3 is 14 amino acids long. V was shortened by 0 bases and J by 3 bases, with 8 bases between the two germline ends. The germline V gene has CDR1 LGHNA and CDR2 YSLEER. CDR3 region: CASSQDKSDTEAFF. The CDR3 DNA sequence: TGCGCCAGCAGCCAAGATAAGTCAGACACTGAAGCTTTCTTT.

V and J are TRBV7-2 and TRBJ1-3, with D perhaps matching TRBD1 (6 bases). CDR3 size: 14 residues. V lost 0 bases and J 4 bases, leaving 7 bases between the germline ends. The germline gives CDR1 SGHTA, CDR2 FQGNSA. In nucleotides, the CDR3 is TGTGCCAGCAGCTTAGCCGGACAGGGAAACACCATATATTTT. It specifies CASSLAGQGNTIYF.

With respect to this clone: At one end the junction does not follow the germline gene, possibly because of a read error. The genes are TRBV2 and TRBJ1-4, with D maybe TRBD1 (5 bases). This CDR3 contains 12 residues. Germline CDR1 SNHLY, CDR2 FYNNEI. The chain's CDR3 is CASSEAGAFDSF. CDR3 DNA sequence: TGTGCCAGCAGTGAAGCTGGGGCTTTCGACTCGTTT. Combining the CDR3 with reference TRBV2 and TRBJ1-4 gives the whole variable domain EPEVTQTPSHQVTQMGQEVILRCVPISNHLYFYWYRQILGQKVEFLVSFYNNEISEKSEIFDDQFSVERPDGSNFTLKIRSTKLEDSAMYFCASSEAGAFDSFGSGTQLSVL.

V usage is TRBV9 and J usage is TRBJ2-2, with D possibly being TRBD1 (5 bases). Germline assignment: CDR1 SGDLS and CDR2 YYNGEE. V lost 2 bases to trimming and J lost 1 base, with 6 bases between them. The CDR3 contains 14 residues. The CDR3 sequence: CASSVTGNTGELFF. DNA of the CDR3: TGTGCCAGCAGCGTCACAGGGAACACCGGGGAGCTGTTTTTT.

V and J are TRBV2 and TRBJ2-7, with 9 bases matching TRBD2. The CDR3 consists of 16 residues. Germline assignment: CDR1 SNHLY and CDR2 FYNNEI. Trimming at V came to 6 bases and at J to 0 bases, leaving 9 bases not matched to a gene. The CDR3 region has the DNA TGTGCCAGCAGCCTGCTTTTAGCGGGAGTCTCCTACGAGCAGTACTTC. Its protein is CASSLLLAGVSYEQYF.

V gene TRBV25-1 combines with J gene TRBJ2-7; 7 bases are a match to TRBD1. Germline CDR1 reads MGHDK; CDR2 reads SYGVNS. After removal of 3 bases from V and 5 bases from J, the junction contained 10 bases not matched to a gene. The CDR3 sequence is 15 residues long. The CDR3 DNA follows: TGTGCCAGCAGTGAGGGACAGCCGGGTTCCCACGAGCAGTACTTC. This gives the protein CASSEGQPGSHEQYF.

The J gene is TRBJ2-7, the V gene TRBV29-1, with D possibly TRBD1 on 6 matching bases. V lost 0 bases and J lost 8, with 17 bases in between. This CDR3 region has 14 residues. The germline V gene has CDR1 SQVTM and CDR2 ANQGSEA. The CDR3 bases are TGCAGCGTTGAAGATCCAGGGGCCCGAGGTAAGCAGTACTTC. Amino acids: CSVEDPGARGKQYF.

The V and J genes are TRBV2 and TRBJ1-2, with a weak D call TRBD1 (6 bases). This CDR3 has 13 amino acids. The germline V gene encodes CDR1 SNHLY and CDR2 FYNNEI. Trimming removed 5 bases from V and 2 bases from J, with 9 bases in between. The CDR3 DNA sequence: TGTGCCAGCAGTCGACAGGAGAACTATGGCTACACCTTC. It translates to CASSRQENYGYTF.

This chain links TRBV6-5 with TRBJ1-6; 9 bases agree with TRBD1. J was trimmed by 7 bases and V by 2 bases; bases with no gene match: 6. There are 16 residues in the CDR3. Germline CDR1 reads MNHEY; CDR2 reads SVGAGI. DNA for the CDR3: TGTGCCAGCAGTTACGAACAGGGGGCTGGAAATTCACCCCTCCACTTT. It codes for CASSYEQGAGNSPLHF.

The chain is built from TRBV6-5 and TRBJ2-7; 7 bases line up with TRBD1. V shed 6 bases and J 4 bases; nucleotides not matched to a gene: 9. CDR1 and CDR2 (germline): MNHEY, SVGAGI. The CDR3 is made up of 14 amino acids. The CDR3 spells CASSLRQGGYEQYF. The CDR3, as DNA: TGTGCCAGCAGCCTGAGACAGGGTGGGTACGAGCAGTACTTC.

The chain is built from TRBV9 and TRBJ2-7, with TRBD2 identical over 7 bases. Germline CDR1 and CDR2: SGDLS and YYNGEE. The CDR3 runs 14 residues. V was pared by 0 bases and J by 5 bases, with 5 bases of the junction left unmatched. CDR3 protein: CASSVGVGTNEQYF. The CDR3 DNA reads as TGTGCCAGCAGCGTAGGGGTGGGGACTAACGAGCAGTACTTC.

The chain links TRBV5-1 to TRBJ2-2; D possibly corresponds to TRBD1 (6 bases). Trimming left V 2 bases short and J 5 bases short, with 10 bases between. Germline lookup yields CDR1 SGHRS and CDR2 YFSETQ. This CDR3 is 14 amino acids long. CDR3 sequence: CASSLQGSTGELFF. Written as DNA, the CDR3 is TGCGCCAGCAGCTTACAGGGTTCGACCGGGGAGCTGTTTTTT.

The chain combines TRBV7-2 with TRBJ1-5, with D tentatively TRBD1 (6 bases). CDR3 size: 15 residues. V was pared by 1 base and J by 11 bases, with 18 bases between. The germline V gene has CDR1 SGHTA and CDR2 FQGNSA. The CDR3 is CASSLGGQGLLSQHF. The CDR3 nucleotides are TGTGCCAGCAGCTTAGGGGGGCAGGGACTACTCTCCCAGCATTTT.

The chain recombines TRBV11-2 with TRBJ1-4, with TRBD1 matching 8 bases. In germline, CDR1 is SGHAT, CDR2 FQNNGV. V shed 5 bases, J shed 8 bases, and the junction held 7 bases outside the gene matches. The CDR3 has 14 amino acids. This chain's CDR3 is CASSLRTGGEKLFF. In DNA, the CDR3 is TGTGCCAGCAGCCTACGCACAGGGGGAGAAAAACTGTTTTTT. Full variable domain (missing parts from reference TRBV11-2 and TRBJ1-4): EAGVAQSPRYKIIEKRQSVAFWCNPISGHATLYWYQQILGQGPKLLIQFQNNGVVDDSQLPKDRFSAERLKGVDSTLKIQPAKLEDSAVYLCASSLRTGGEKLFFGSGTQLSVL.

The V and J genes are TRBV10-3 and TRBJ2-5; 7 bases match TRBD2. From germline, CDR1 is ENHRY and CDR2 SYGVKD. V was pared by 2 bases and J by 7 bases, with 10 bases of the junction left unmatched. This CDR3 region has 15 residues. CDR3 DNA: TGTGCCATCAGTGAGGTCCCTAGCGGCCAGGGGACCCAGTACTTC. Translated: CAISEVPSGQGTQYF.

The chain uses TRBV28 and TRBJ1-1; 11 bases agree with TRBD1. Germline assignment: CDR1 MDHEN and CDR2 SYDVKM. V shed 5 bases and J 3 bases; nucleotides not matched to a gene: 5. This CDR3 contains 15 residues. The CDR3 region has the DNA TGTGCCAGCAGTGGACAGGGGGCATCGGACACTGAAGCTTTCTTT. Amino acids: CASSGQGASDTEAFF.

This sequence joins TRBV4-3 and TRBJ2-7; 9 bases agree with TRBD1. Germline V lookup: CDR1 LGHNA, CDR2 YSLEER. J was trimmed by 2 bases and V by 1 base; bases with no gene match: 3. The CDR3 length is 15 residues. In nucleotides, the CDR3 is TGCGCCAGCAGCCAAGGGAGACAGGGGGCCTACGAGCAGTACTTC. This gives the protein CASSQGRQGAYEQYF.

The chain is built from TRBV5-1 and TRBJ1-1; possible D gene TRBD1, 5 bases. The CDR3 totals 16 residues. From germline, CDR1 is SGHRS and CDR2 YFSETQ. Trimming removed 0 bases at V and 4 bases at J, with 16 bases between. The CDR3, as DNA: TGCGCCAGCAGCTTGGCCTGGAAGGGCGGGGGCACTGAAGCTTTCTTT. Its protein product is CASSLAWKGGGTEAFF.

This chain connects TRBV28 to TRBJ1-5; no reliable D call. V dropped 2 bases and J dropped 5 bases, with 10 bases sitting between them. Germline-derived CDR1 and CDR2 are MDHEN and SYDVKM. The CDR3 has 14 amino acids. CDR3 loop: CASSLGPTYQPQHF. The CDR3 DNA reads TGTGCCAGCAGTTTAGGGCCAACTTATCAGCCCCAGCATTTT.

This clone showed up just once. The chain uses TRBV6-6 and TRBJ1-2; 7 bases map to TRBD1. CDR1 is MNHNY and CDR2 is SVGAGI in the germline V gene (reference sequence). The junction had 8 bases not matched to a gene; V was cut back by 7 bases and J by 3 bases. This CDR3 contains 14 residues. CDR3 region: CASTKGGRDYGYTF. Written as DNA, the CDR3 is TGTGCCAGCACAAAAGGGGGCAGGGACTATGGCTACACCTTC.

The chain couples TRBV14 to TRBJ2-1; 10 bases align to TRBD2. This CDR3 region has 17 residues. Germline loops: CDR1 SGHDN, CDR2 FVKESK. The V and J ends lost 1 base and 7 bases, in that order; junction bases with no gene match: 10. DNA of the CDR3: TGTGCCAGCAGCCAAGTGGCTAGCGGGAGCCGTGGGAATGAGCAGTTCTTC. Translation: CASSQVASGSRGNEQFF.

This clone showed up just once. The V call is TRBV5-4, the J call TRBJ2-3; possible D gene TRBD2, 7 bases. Trimming left V 6 bases short and J 5 bases short, with 19 bases between. The CDR3 is 15 residues long. The germline V gene encodes CDR1 SGHNT and CDR2 YYREEE (reference sequence). The CDR3 sequence is CASTLGGAQGDTQYF. In DNA form, the CDR3 reads TGTGCCAGCACTCTGGGGGGGGCGCAAGGAGATACGCAGTATTTT.

This sequence joins TRBV29-1 and TRBJ2-1; TRBD1 aligns across 7 bases. V lost 3 bases and J lost 3; bases outside the gene matches: 5. Germline V lookup: CDR1 SQVTM, CDR2 ANQGSEA. CDR3 size: 14 residues. The CDR3 coding sequence is TGCAGCGTTGAGGGCCAGGGGGACTACAATGAGCAGTTCTTC. Its translation is CSVEGQGDYNEQFF.

The chain joins TRBV5-1 to TRBJ2-3, with 14 bases identical to TRBD2. The CDR3 is 19 residues long. V trimming: 4 bases; J trimming: 2 bases; junction bases outside the gene matches: 12. From germline, CDR1 is SGHRS and CDR2 YFSETQ. CDR3 in amino acids: CASSTPPGLAGVNTDTQYF. In DNA form, the CDR3 reads TGCGCCAGCAGCACCCCACCGGGACTAGCGGGGGTTAACACAGATACGCAGTATTTT.